These 8 T cell receptor beta chains came from one sample sequenced in a study of blood T cell repertoires in COVID-19. Sequencing was performed with immunoSEQ multiplex PCR; in TCRdb, only in-frame clones are kept and a portion is missing. The data show approximately 300,000 clones, with around 82% seen just once and 15% to 19% held by the top ten. Sequencing used peripheral blood. The receptor source for this set is a person aged 65 to 79 with COVID-19, enrolled during active disease.

Of note for this clone: Other DNA sequences from this sample encode an identical CDR3 as well. The chain is built from TRBV7-2 and TRBJ2-3; no clear D gene. Deletions cut 5 bases from V and 2 bases from J, with 11 bases between. Germline lookup yields CDR1 SGHTA and CDR2 FQGNSA. CDR3 length: 14 amino acids. The CDR3 region is CASSLTLPTDTQYF. CDR3 coding DNA: TGTGCCAGCAGCCTTACTCTCCCCACAGATACGCAGTATTTT.

The chain combines TRBV6-5 with TRBJ1-5; perhaps TRBD1 as D (6 bases). V shed 7 bases and J shed 7 bases, with 14 bases lying between them. The CDR3 loop spans 13 amino acids. Germline CDR1 is MNHEY and CDR2 is SVGAGI. Here the CDR3 reads CASMSTGGQPQHF. CDR3 nucleotides: TGTGCCAGCATGTCGACAGGTGGGCAGCCCCAGCATTTT.

V and J are TRBV30 and TRBJ1-3; D not resolved. This CDR3 contains 15 residues. The V and J ends lost 0 bases and 0 bases respectively, with 9 bases between them. CDR1 and CDR2 from the germline V gene are GTSNPN and SVGIG (reference sequence). CDR3 in amino acids: CAWSVGAGSGNTIYF. Written as DNA, the CDR3 is TGTGCCTGGAGTGTGGGAGCAGGCTCTGGAAACACCATATATTTT.

The chain employs TRBV27 and TRBJ2-2; D is perhaps TRBD1 (6 bases). This CDR3 contains 17 residues. The V end lost 3 bases, the J end lost 0 bases, and 14 bases lay between the germline ends. Per the germline V gene, CDR1 is MNHEY and CDR2 is SMNVEV (reference sequence). DNA for the CDR3: TGTGCCAGCAGTTTCGTTAGGGGACACGCGAACACCGGGGAGCTGTTTTTT. Protein product: CASSFVRGHANTGELFF.

V and J are TRBV6-6 and TRBJ2-2; D ambiguous. The CDR3 runs to 13 residues. Between the trimmed V and J ends, which lost 5 bases and 6 bases, there was a span of 10 bases. Looked up from germline, CDR1 is MNHNY and CDR2 is SVGAGI (reference sequence). CDR3 amino acids: CASSPVRPGELFF. The DNA of the CDR3 is TGTGCCAGCAGTCCGGTGAGGCCCGGGGAGCTGTTTTTT.

The chain uses TRBV6-5 and TRBJ2-4; 10 positions match TRBD1. CDR1 MNHEY and CDR2 SVGAGI come from the germline V gene. Trimming cost V 7 bases and J 6 bases; bases outside gene matches: 6. This CDR3 is built from 14 residues. DNA for the CDR3: TGTGCCAGCACGAACAGGGACAGGGGAAACATTCAGTACTTC. Translation: CASTNRDRGNIQYF.

J is TRBJ2-5 and V is TRBV11-2, with a weak D call TRBD1 (7 bases). V was shortened by 2 bases and J by 5 bases, with 18 bases between the two germline ends. Germline V CDR1 and CDR2: SGHAT, FQNNGV. The CDR3 consists of 16 residues. The chain's CDR3 is CASSLNFRGAGETQYF. CDR3 sequence (DNA): TGTGCCAGCAGCTTAAACTTCAGGGGGGCTGGGGAGACCCAGTACTTC.

This clone was recorded once. This rearrangement joins TRBV3-1 (or the pseudogene TRBV3-2) to TRBJ2-2; D gene unclear. The CDR3 sequence is 13 residues long. V lost 7 bases and J lost 2, with 8 bases in between. Per germline, CDR1 LGHDT and CDR2 YNNKEL (reference sequence). CDR3 coding DNA: TGTGCCAGCAAACAGCTAAACACCGGGGAGCTGTTTTTT. Residues: CASKQLNTGELFF.